This T cell receptor (beta chain) was retrieved from a study of blood T cell repertoires in COVID-19. Study overall: There were acute and convalescent COVID-19 samples, and they came from the United States, Italy and Spain.

TCRdb keeps only in-frame clones here, not all; method: immunoSEQ multiplex PCR. The sample consists of 59,000 or so clones, around 86% of them appearing once. The CDR3 is made up of 14 amino acids. V lost 8 bases to trimming and J lost 5 bases, with 18 bases between them. Germline V lookup: CDR1 WNHNN, CDR2 SYGVQD (reference sequence). The sequencing input was peripheral blood. This receptor was obtained from a human donor in a cohort sampled during active COVID-19. The J gene is TRBJ1-1, the V gene TRBV10-1; D unclear. The CDR3 bases are TGCGCCAGCTCTAACGGCCTCATCGGGACTGAAGCTTTCTTT. Its protein product is CASSNGLIGTEAFF.